This T cell receptor beta chain emerged from a study of response to subunit inactivated influenza vaccine. Study observations and caveats: Authors proposed each seasonal influenza vaccination draws in few new T cells.

This clonotype turned up a few times. Its matching antigen is unknown. CDR3 size: 19 residues. The junction had 17 bases not matched to a gene; V was cut back by 5 bases and J by 2 bases. Per germline, CDR1 SGHAT and CDR2 FQNNGV. TCRdb reprocessed the RT-PCR reads via MiXCR and lists one record per CDR3 protein. The sample records hundreds of thousands of distinct CDR3 sequences, roughly 15% being singletons. The sequence came from a man aged 50-60 years who received an inactivated influenza vaccine. This sequence joins TRBV11-2 and TRBJ2-3; 9 bases line up with TRBD2. The sample was PBMCs from blood, taken roughly 15 days before vaccination. The CDR3 reads CASSPRRREGRLSTDTQYF. The CDR3 coding sequence is TGTGCCAGCAGCCCAAGGAGGCGGGAGGGTAGACTTTCCACAGATACGCAGTATTTT.